These 32 T cell receptor beta chains originate from one sample sequenced in a study of T-cell reconstitution after alpha-beta-depleted transplantation in children. Study-wide findings and caveats: When one year had passed after transplant, most T-cell counts and diversity came from newly produced T cells.

During its preparation, the TCRbeta library received unique molecular identifiers. TCRdb reprocessed the PCR reads with MiXCR, giving one entry per CDR3 protein. The sample records 250,000 to 300,000 distinct CDR3 sequences, over 7% being singletons. These receptors have no known antigen. The source material was peripheral blood, sampled 360 days after TCRalphabeta/CD19-depleted stem cell transplant. The receptors stem from a female patient aged 2-15 years who had a stem cell transplant for Fanconi anemia, so the T cells may come from the graft donor.

The chain recombines TRBV7-8 with TRBJ1-1; a possible D gene is TRBD1 (5 bases). The V gene's germline CDR1 is SGHVS and CDR2 FQNEAQ. CDR3 length: 14 residues. V shed 5 bases and J shed 5 bases, with 15 bases lying between them. The CDR3 is CASSAQGRGTEAFF. DNA for the CDR3: TGTGCCAGCAGCGCTCAGGGTAGAGGGACTGAAGCTTTCTTT.

Ten or more counts support this clonotype. The chain carries TRBV6-5 and TRBJ1-2, with D unresolved. Germline V CDR1 and CDR2: MNHEY, SVGAGI. V lost 6 bases, J lost 4 bases, and 21 bases lay in between. The length of the CDR3 is 16 residues. In DNA form, the CDR3 reads TGTGCCAGCAGCAATCCACAGAGCTCAAACTTCTATGGCTACACCTTC. Translation gives CASSNPQSSNFYGYTF.

This sequence joins TRBV6-1 and TRBJ1-2; D is undetermined. Trimming cost V 5 bases and J 4 bases, with 17 bases left between them. Germline-derived CDR1 and CDR2 are MNHNS and SASEGT. The CDR3 length is 15 residues. As DNA, the CDR3 is TGTGCCAGCAGTCAATTCGTTTCTAATCTCTATGGCTACACCTTC. It codes for CASSQFVSNLYGYTF.

This clonotype occurred a few times. The V and J genes are TRBV25-1 and TRBJ2-6; D perhaps matches TRBD1 (6 bases). The germline V gene encodes CDR1 MGHDK and CDR2 SYGVNS. The CDR3 extends over 14 amino acids. V gave up 1 base and J gave up 8 bases, with 9 bases separating them. CDR3 protein: CASSESGQTNVLTF. CDR3 DNA: TGTGCCAGCAGTGAATCCGGACAGACCAACGTCCTGACTTTC.

This clonotype came up many times. The J gene is TRBJ2-2, the V gene TRBV28; weak D call: TRBD2 (6 bases). From germline, CDR1 is MDHEN and CDR2 SYDVKM. Trimming took off 3 bases at V and 4 bases at J, with 9 bases between the two ends. This CDR3 contains 14 residues. Here the CDR3 reads CASSFGGVTGELFF. The CDR3 DNA is TGTGCCAGCAGTTTCGGAGGGGTCACCGGGGAGCTGTTTTTT.

This clonotype has just a few counts. The chain links TRBV6-2 or TRBV6-3 to TRBJ2-2; 16 bases are shared with TRBD2. J lost 6 bases, V lost 6 bases, and 4 bases had no gene match. This CDR3 has 16 amino acids. CDR1 MNHEY and CDR2 SVGEGT come from the germline V gene. The CDR3 sequence is CASSPGTSGGAGELFF. The CDR3 nucleotides read TGTGCCAGCAGCCCAGGGACTAGCGGGGGGGCCGGGGAGCTGTTTTTT.

This clonotype was found many times. The chain couples TRBV6-1 to TRBJ2-7; D remains ambiguous. V shed 7 bases and J shed 3 bases, with 10 bases lying between them. The CDR3 consists of 12 residues. Looked up from germline, CDR1 is MNHNS and CDR2 is SASEGT. CDR3 bases: TGTGCCAGCACCCATTTCAACTACGAGCAGTACTTC. It yields the protein CASTHFNYEQYF.

This clonotype was seen a few times. The rearrangement links TRBV6-2 or TRBV6-3 to TRBJ1-5; D is possibly TRBD1 (6 bases). V was pared by 8 bases and J by 0 bases, with 32 bases between. The CDR3 contains 21 residues. CDR1 and CDR2 (germline): MNHEY, SVGEGT. The DNA of the CDR3 is TGTGCCAGCGTACGGGACAAGGTGTCTTGGACCTTCATTAATAGCAATCAGCCCCAGCATTTT. Amino acids: CASVRDKVSWTFINSNQPQHF.

This clonotype was counted at least ten times. The V call is TRBV29-1, the J call TRBJ2-3; 14 positions match TRBD2. The CDR3 is 15 amino acids. The trim removed 6 bases at V and 2 bases at J, leaving 4 bases unmatched. Germline lookup yields CDR1 SQVTM and CDR2 ANQGSEA. The CDR3 region has the DNA TGCAGCGTGGGGACTAGCGGGGGACTCACAGATACGCAGTATTTT. Translating gives CSVGTSGGLTDTQYF.

Many counts were recorded for this clonotype. V gene TRBV29-1 combines with J gene TRBJ2-3, with 7 bases matching TRBD1. The CDR3 covers 14 residues. V lost 4 bases to trimming and J lost 1 base; unmatched junction nucleotides: 5. Germline loops: CDR1 SQVTM, CDR2 ANQGSEA. CDR3 nucleotides: TGCAGCGTTGTCAAGGGGGCGGGCACAGATACGCAGTATTTT. Protein: CSVVKGAGTDTQYF.

This clonotype came up many times. The chain links TRBV5-6 to TRBJ2-2, with TRBD2 matching over 11 bases. This CDR3 has 17 amino acids. Germline V gives CDR1 SGHDT, CDR2 YYEEEE. V lost 1 base and J lost 5; bases outside the gene matches: 7. The CDR3 here is CASSLLTSGGKTGELFF. For the CDR3, the DNA is TGTGCCAGCAGCTTGTTAACTAGCGGGGGTAAAACCGGGGAGCTGTTTTTT.

In its sample, this clonotype was seen many times. The chain recombines TRBV28 with TRBJ2-1; 11 bases match TRBD2. Germline assignment: CDR1 MDHEN and CDR2 SYDVKM. J lost 14 bases, V lost 6 bases, and 3 bases had no gene match. The CDR3 consists of 11 residues. The CDR3 nucleotides read TGTGCCAGCAGACTAGCGGGAGACAAGTTCTTC. Its protein is CASRLAGDKFF.

This chain uses TRBV20-1 with TRBJ2-1, with TRBD2 matching over 7 bases. The V gene end was trimmed by 2 bases and the J gene end by 3 bases; junction bases not matched to a gene: 4. Per the germline V gene, CDR1 is DFQATT and CDR2 is SNEGSKA (reference sequence). This CDR3 contains 14 residues. The DNA for the CDR3 is TGCAGTGCTAGACATGGACTAGTCTACAATGAGCAGTTCTTC. Translated, it gives CSARHGLVYNEQFF.

This clonotype was seen many times. The chain combines TRBV27 with TRBJ2-3, with unresolved D. V dropped 4 bases and J dropped 5 bases, with 16 bases sitting between them. CDR3 length equals 15 residues. The V gene's germline CDR1 is MNHEY and CDR2 SMNVEV (reference sequence). The CDR3 loop reads CASSSLGSWRDTQYF. The CDR3 bases are TGTGCCAGCAGTTCGCTAGGGTCCTGGCGAGATACGCAGTATTTT.

The chain has TRBV3-1 and TRBJ1-5, with D possibly matching TRBD1 (6 bases). The CDR3 covers 14 residues. Germline V gene lookup returns CDR1 LGHDT and CDR2 YNNKEL (reference sequence). V lost 2 bases to trimming and J lost 5 bases, with 10 bases between them. CDR3 DNA sequence: TGTGCCAGCAGCCAACGGGGGGCTGATCAGCCCCAGCATTTT. Its protein product is CASSQRGADQPQHF.

This clonotype was seen many times. The chain has TRBV7-3 and TRBJ2-1; the D gene is possibly TRBD2 (7 bases). Per germline, CDR1 SGHTA and CDR2 FQGTGA. V was shortened by 4 bases and J by 0 bases, with 13 bases between the two germline ends. The CDR3 spans 16 residues. The CDR3 DNA reads TGTGCCAGCAGCTCCAATCGGGGGGCCTCCTACAATGAGCAGTTCTTC. Encoded protein: CASSSNRGASYNEQFF. The full variable domain, completed using reference TRBV7-3 and TRBJ2-1, is GAGVSQTPSNKVTEKGKYVELRCDPISGHTALYWYRQSLGQGPEFLIYFQGTGAADDSGLPNDRFFAVRPEGSVSTLKIQRTERGDSAVYLCASSSNRGASYNEQFFGPGTRLTVL.

This clonotype has only a few counts. The J gene is TRBJ1-3, the V gene TRBV7-6, with a weak D call TRBD1 (6 bases). Germline V gene sequence: CDR1 SGHVS, CDR2 FNYEAQ. This CDR3 is built from 18 residues. V dropped 5 bases and J dropped 0 bases, with 20 bases sitting between them. The CDR3 reads CASSLRHGGPSSGNTIYF. CDR3 nucleotide sequence: TGTGCCAGCAGCCTACGACATGGGGGGCCCAGCTCTGGAAACACCATATATTTT.

There are many counts of this clonotype. The J gene is TRBJ2-1, the V gene TRBV5-1, with 9 bases fitting TRBD1. Looked up from germline, CDR1 is SGHRS and CDR2 is YFSETQ. This CDR3 has 15 residues. V lost 4 bases to trimming and J lost 2 bases; unmatched junction nucleotides: 4. The DNA for the CDR3 is TGCGCCAGCAGCGCTAGACAGGGGGCCTACAATGAGCAGTTCTTC. Translating it yields CASSARQGAYNEQFF.

V usage is TRBV7-2 and J usage is TRBJ2-7, with 7 positions matching TRBD2. The V gene's germline CDR1 is SGHTA and CDR2 FQGNSA. Trimming removed 0 bases from V and 3 bases from J; junction bases left unmatched: 5. The CDR3 covers 15 residues. This CDR3 is CASSLAAGALYEQYF. The DNA of the CDR3 is TGTGCCAGCAGCTTAGCGGCGGGAGCCCTCTACGAGCAGTACTTC.

This clonotype was counted only a few times. V is TRBV5-1 and J is TRBJ2-5; 9 bases agree with TRBD2. This CDR3 spans 15 amino acids. Germline-derived CDR1 and CDR2 are SGHRS and YFSETQ. Trimming took 1 base from V and 3 from J; bases not matched to a gene: 4. This CDR3 reads CASSLPGTSKETQYF. The CDR3 coding sequence is TGCGCCAGCAGCTTGCCCGGGACTAGCAAAGAGACCCAGTACTTC.

This clonotype showed up just a few times. The gene calls are TRBV12-3 or TRBV12-4 and TRBJ2-4; D is unclear. This CDR3 comprises 11 residues. V was clipped by 4 bases and J by 5 bases, with 3 bases between them. The DNA of the CDR3 is TGTGCCAGCAGTTGGGAAAACATTCAGTACTTC. Translating it yields CASSWENIQYF.

Only a few counts were recorded for this clonotype. This rearrangement joins TRBV28 to TRBJ2-7; 10 nucleotides line up with TRBD1. CDR1 and CDR2 from the germline V gene are MDHEN and SYDVKM. Unmatched junction bases numbered 6, after V lost 3 bases and J lost 4 bases. The CDR3 consists of 15 residues. Written as DNA, the CDR3 is TGTGCCAGCAGTTTGGGTGACAGGGGGCAATACGAGCAGTACTTC. Residues: CASSLGDRGQYEQYF.

This clonotype was seen a few times. V and J are TRBV7-3 and TRBJ1-5; tentative D call: TRBD1 (5 bases). The ends were cut back, 0 bases at V and 0 bases at J, with 15 bases in the middle. The CDR3 totals 18 residues. The germline V gene has CDR1 SGHTA and CDR2 FQGTGA. The CDR3 nucleotides read TGTGCCAGCAGCTTAACCAGGGACGGTTTTAATAGCAATCAGCCCCAGCATTTT. It translates to CASSLTRDGFNSNQPQHF. The full variable domain, with the rest looked up from reference TRBV7-3 and TRBJ1-5, is GAGVSQTPSNKVTEKGKYVELRCDPISGHTALYWYRQSLGQGPEFLIYFQGTGAADDSGLPNDRFFAVRPEGSVSTLKIQRTERGDSAVYLCASSLTRDGFNSNQPQHFGDGTRLSIL.

This clonotype was seen repeatedly, ten times or more. This rearrangement joins TRBV7-2 to TRBJ1-5; D not resolved. Looked up from germline, CDR1 is SGHTA and CDR2 is FQGNSA. The CDR3 is 15 amino acids. V lost 5 bases to trimming and J lost 3 bases, with 14 bases between them. The CDR3 coding sequence is TGTGCCAGCAGCCCCGGGAATGGTTTCAATCAGCCCCAGCATTTT. Its translation: CASSPGNGFNQPQHF.

This clonotype was seen only a few times. The chain is built from TRBV5-1 and TRBJ2-6, with D possibly TRBD1 on 7 matching bases. Trimming took 1 base from V and 3 from J, leaving 20 bases between them. The CDR3 contains 19 residues. Germline CDR1 reads SGHRS; CDR2 reads YFSETQ. The CDR3 sequence: CASSLFGGGSHSGANVLTF. CDR3 sequence (DNA): TGCGCCAGCAGCTTGTTCGGAGGGGGCTCCCATAGTGGGGCCAACGTCCTGACTTTC. The variable domain in full, with the rest retrieved from reference TRBV5-1 and TRBJ2-6, is KAGVTQTPRYLIKTRGQQVTLSCSPISGHRSVSWYQQTPGQGLQFLFEYFSETQRNKGNFPGRFSGRQFSNSRSEMNVSTLELGDSALYLCASSLFGGGSHSGANVLTFGAGSRLTVL.

This clonotype was seen repeatedly, ten times or more. As DNA, the CDR3 is TGCAGTGCTAGAGTCCTTGGAAACACCATATATTTT. Translated, it gives CSARVLGNTIYF. This chain joins TRBV20-1 and TRBJ1-3; D remains unclear. Trimming left V 1 base short and J 3 bases short, with 4 bases between. CDR1 is DFQATT, CDR2 SNEGSKA, per germline (reference sequence). CDR3 length: 12 residues.

This clonotype was counted ten times or more. J is TRBJ1-1 and V is TRBV20-1; 8 nucleotides match TRBD1. CDR1 is DFQATT and CDR2 is SNEGSKA in the germline V gene (reference sequence). V shed 7 bases, J shed 1 base, and the junction held 5 bases outside the gene matches. The CDR3 contains 13 residues. The CDR3 reads CSVQTGGNTEAFF. The DNA of the CDR3 is TGCAGTGTTCAAACAGGGGGGAACACTGAAGCTTTCTTT.

This clonotype showed up many times. This rearrangement joins TRBV12-3 or TRBV12-4 to TRBJ1-1; no firm D call. V lost 6 bases and J 1 base, leaving 15 bases between the germline ends. CDR3 length: 15 amino acids. CDR3 loop: CASRPHRSPNTEAFF. CDR3 nucleotide sequence: TGTGCCAGCAGACCTCATCGTTCTCCGAACACTGAAGCTTTCTTT.

Only a few counts were recorded for this clonotype. The chain employs TRBV20-1 and TRBJ1-2; no firm D call. The CDR3 totals 13 residues. CDR1 and CDR2 from the germline V gene are DFQATT and SNEGSKA (reference sequence). Trimming removed 5 bases at V and 8 bases at J, with 18 bases between. CDR3 protein: CSALSGRQVGYTF. The CDR3 DNA reads TGCAGTGCTTTAAGCGGGCGGCAGGTGGGCTACACCTTC.

The V and J genes are TRBV5-1 and TRBJ1-2; D is perhaps TRBD1 (5 bases). V was shortened by 0 bases and J by 4 bases, with 13 bases between the two germline ends. The CDR3 runs to 15 residues. CDR1 is SGHRS, CDR2 YFSETQ, per germline. CDR3 DNA: TGCGCCAGCAGCTTGGAGTACCGGGACCGCTATGGCTACACCTTC. Amino acids: CASSLEYRDRYGYTF.

This clonotype was detected only a few times. The chain employs TRBV6-1 and TRBJ1-4, with 8 bases matching TRBD1. Trimming cost V 5 bases and J 7 bases; bases outside gene matches: 6. CDR1 is MNHNS, CDR2 SASEGT, per germline. The length of the CDR3 is 14 residues. The CDR3 here is CASSQGQGSEKLFF. The CDR3 bases are TGTGCCAGCAGTCAAGGACAGGGAAGTGAAAAACTGTTTTTT.

This clonotype has just a few counts. This rearrangement joins TRBV18 to TRBJ2-7; D is tentatively TRBD1 or TRBD2 (5 bases each). Trimming shortened V by 2 bases and J by 5 bases, and 10 bases separated the two germline ends. The CDR3 runs 13 residues. Germline CDR1 is KGHSH and CDR2 is LQKENI. The CDR3 region is CASSPMRGHEQYF. The CDR3 DNA sequence: TGTGCCAGCTCACCAATGAGGGGCCACGAGCAGTACTTC.